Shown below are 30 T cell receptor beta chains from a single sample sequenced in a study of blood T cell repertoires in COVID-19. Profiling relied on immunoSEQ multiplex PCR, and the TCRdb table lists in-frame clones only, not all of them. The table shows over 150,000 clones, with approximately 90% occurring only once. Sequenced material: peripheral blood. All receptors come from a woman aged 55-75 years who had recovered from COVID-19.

The CDR3 nucleotides read TGTGCCAGCAGTACAAGAAGGGGGCTACTTAGCACAGATACGCAGTATTTT. As protein: CASSTRRGLLSTDTQYF. The chain joins TRBV28 to TRBJ2-3; TRBD1 agrees at 7 bases. The CDR3 spans 17 residues. J lost 0 bases, V lost 5 bases, and 11 bases had no gene match. Germline CDR1 reads MDHEN; CDR2 reads SYDVKM.

CDR3 sequence: CASLPSGTGPNSPLHF. The CDR3 DNA is TGTGCCAGCCTCCCCTCAGGAACAGGCCCCAATTCACCCCTCCACTTT. The rearrangement links TRBV28 to TRBJ1-6; tentatively, D is TRBD1 (5 bases). Germline CDR1 reads MDHEN; CDR2 reads SYDVKM. The CDR3 spans 16 residues. Trimming pared 8 bases from V and 7 bases from J, leaving 21 bases between.

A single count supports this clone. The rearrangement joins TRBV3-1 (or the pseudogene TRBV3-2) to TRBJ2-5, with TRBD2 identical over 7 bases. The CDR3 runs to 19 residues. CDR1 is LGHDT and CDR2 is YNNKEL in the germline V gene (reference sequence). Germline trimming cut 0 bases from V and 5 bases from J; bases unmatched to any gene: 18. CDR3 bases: TGTGCCAGCAGCCAAGAAATACTAGCGCAAGCCAACAGGTTTGAGACCCAGTACTTC. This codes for CASSQEILAQANRFETQYF.

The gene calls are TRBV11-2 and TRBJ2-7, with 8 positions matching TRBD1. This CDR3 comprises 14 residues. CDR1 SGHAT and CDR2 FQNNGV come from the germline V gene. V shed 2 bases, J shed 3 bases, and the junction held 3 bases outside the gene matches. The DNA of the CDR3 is TGTGCCAGCAGCTTAACAGGGACAGGCTACGAGCAGTACTTC. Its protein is CASSLTGTGYEQYF.

The CDR3 here is CARGKHQPQHF. Written as DNA, the CDR3 is TGTGCCCGGGGGAAACATCAGCCCCAGCATTTT. The rearrangement uses TRBV11-2 and TRBJ1-5; D is perhaps TRBD1 (5 bases). The V gene lost 11 bases and the J gene lost 5 bases, with 10 bases spanning the gap. The CDR3 has 11 residues. The germline V gene has CDR1 SGHAT and CDR2 FQNNGV.

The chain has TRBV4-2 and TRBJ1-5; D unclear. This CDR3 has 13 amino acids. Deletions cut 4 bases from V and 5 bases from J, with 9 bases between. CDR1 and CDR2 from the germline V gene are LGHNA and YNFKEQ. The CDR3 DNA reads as TGTGCCAGCAGCCGGGAGGACGATCAGCCCCAGCATTTT. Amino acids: CASSREDDQPQHF.

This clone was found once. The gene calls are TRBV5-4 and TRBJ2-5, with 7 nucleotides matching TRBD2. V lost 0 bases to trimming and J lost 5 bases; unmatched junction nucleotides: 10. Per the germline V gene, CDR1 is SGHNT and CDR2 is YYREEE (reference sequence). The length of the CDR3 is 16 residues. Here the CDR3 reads CASSLEGGFLLETQYF. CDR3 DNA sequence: TGTGCCAGCAGCTTGGAGGGAGGGTTTTTACTGGAGACCCAGTACTTC. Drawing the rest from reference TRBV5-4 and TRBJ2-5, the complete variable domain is ETGVTQSPTHLIKTRGQQVTLRCSSQSGHNTVSWYQQALGQGPQFIFQYYREEENGRGNFPPRFSGLQFPNYSSELNVNALELDDSALYLCASSLEGGFLLETQYFGPGTRLLVL.

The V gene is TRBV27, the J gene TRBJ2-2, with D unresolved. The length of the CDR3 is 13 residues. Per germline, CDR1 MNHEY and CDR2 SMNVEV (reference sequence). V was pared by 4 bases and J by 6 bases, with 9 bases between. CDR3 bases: TGTGCCAGCAGTTCTAACCGGGCCGGGGAGCTGTTTTTT. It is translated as CASSSNRAGELFF.

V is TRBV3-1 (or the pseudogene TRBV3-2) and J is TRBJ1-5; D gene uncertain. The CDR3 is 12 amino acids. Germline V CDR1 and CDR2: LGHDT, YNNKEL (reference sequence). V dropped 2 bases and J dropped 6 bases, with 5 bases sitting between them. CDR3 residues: CASSQRGQPQHF. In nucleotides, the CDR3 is TGTGCCAGCAGCCAAAGAGGTCAGCCCCAGCATTTT.

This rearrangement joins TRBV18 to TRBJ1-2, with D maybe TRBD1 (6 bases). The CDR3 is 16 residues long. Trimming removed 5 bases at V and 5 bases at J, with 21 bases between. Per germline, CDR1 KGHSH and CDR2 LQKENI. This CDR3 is CASSSDTGRGLYGYTF. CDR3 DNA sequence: TGTGCCAGCTCATCGGATACAGGGAGGGGCCTTTATGGCTACACCTTC.

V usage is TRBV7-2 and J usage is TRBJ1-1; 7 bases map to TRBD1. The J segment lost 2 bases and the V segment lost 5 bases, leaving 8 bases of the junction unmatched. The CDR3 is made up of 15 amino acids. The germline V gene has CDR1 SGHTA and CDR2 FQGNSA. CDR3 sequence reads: CASSRWDRPNTEAFF. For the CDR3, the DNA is TGTGCCAGCAGCCGTTGGGACAGACCTAACACTGAAGCTTTCTTT.

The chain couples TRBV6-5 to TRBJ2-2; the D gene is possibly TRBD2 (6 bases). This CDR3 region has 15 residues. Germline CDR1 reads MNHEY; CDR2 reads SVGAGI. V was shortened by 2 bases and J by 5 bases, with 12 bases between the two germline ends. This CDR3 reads CASSYEMGGTGELFF. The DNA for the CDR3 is TGTGCCAGCAGTTACGAGATGGGGGGAACCGGGGAGCTGTTTTTT.

CDR3 nucleotide sequence: TGTGCCAGCAGCTTAGGGGGACAGGGGGCGAGGGAAAAACTGTTTTTT. Protein: CASSLGGQGAREKLFF. This sequence joins TRBV11-2 and TRBJ1-4, with 12 bases identical to TRBD1. Trimming took 1 base from V and 8 from J; bases not matched to a gene: 5. This CDR3 has 16 amino acids. Germline CDR1 reads SGHAT; CDR2 reads FQNNGV.

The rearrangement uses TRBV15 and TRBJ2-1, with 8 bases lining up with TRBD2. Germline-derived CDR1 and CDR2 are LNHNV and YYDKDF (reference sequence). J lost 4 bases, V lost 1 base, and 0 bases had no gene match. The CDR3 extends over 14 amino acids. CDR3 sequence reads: CATSRAGGYNEQFF. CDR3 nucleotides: TGTGCCACCAGCAGAGCGGGGGGGTACAATGAGCAGTTCTTC. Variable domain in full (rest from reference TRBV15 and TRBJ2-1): DAMVIQNPRYQVTQFGKPVTLSCSQTLNHNVMYWYQQKSSQAPKLLFHYYDKDFNNEADTPDNFQSRRPNTSFCFLDIRSPGLGDTAMYLCATSRAGGYNEQFFGPGTRLTVL.

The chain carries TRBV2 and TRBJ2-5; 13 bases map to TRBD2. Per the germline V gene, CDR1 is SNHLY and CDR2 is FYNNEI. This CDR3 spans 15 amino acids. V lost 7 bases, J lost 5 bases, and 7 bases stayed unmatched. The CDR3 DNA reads TGTGCCAGCATTACGGGACTAGCGGGGATGGAGACCCAGTACTTC. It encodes CASITGLAGMETQYF.

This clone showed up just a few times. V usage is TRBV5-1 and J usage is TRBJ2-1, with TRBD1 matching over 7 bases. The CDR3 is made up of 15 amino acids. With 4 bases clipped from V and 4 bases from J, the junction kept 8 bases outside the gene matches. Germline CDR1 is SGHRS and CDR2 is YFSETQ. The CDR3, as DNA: TGCGCCAGCAGCGAACAGGGGAGTGGGTACAATGAGCAGTTCTTC. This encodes CASSEQGSGYNEQFF.

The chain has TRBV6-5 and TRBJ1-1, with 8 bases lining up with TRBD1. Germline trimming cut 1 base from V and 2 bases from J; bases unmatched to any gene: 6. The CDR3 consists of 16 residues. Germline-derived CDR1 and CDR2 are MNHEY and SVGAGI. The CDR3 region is CASSYLGTGRNTEAFF. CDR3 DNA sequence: TGTGCCAGCAGTTACTTGGGGACAGGAAGAAACACTGAAGCTTTCTTT.

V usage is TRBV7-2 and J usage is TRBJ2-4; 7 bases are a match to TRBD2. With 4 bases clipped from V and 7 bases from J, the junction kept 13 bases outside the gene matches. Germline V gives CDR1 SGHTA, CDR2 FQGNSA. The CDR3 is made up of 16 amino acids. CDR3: CASSSTGTNVRNIQYF. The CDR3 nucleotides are TGTGCCAGCAGCTCCACCGGGACTAACGTTAGGAACATTCAGTACTTC.

DNA of the CDR3: TGTGCCAGTAGTATCGGGACAGGGTACTACGAGCAGTACTTC. The encoded protein is CASSIGTGYYEQYF. The rearrangement joins TRBV19 to TRBJ2-7; TRBD1 aligns across 9 bases. V trimming: 3 bases; J trimming: 3 bases; junction bases outside the gene matches: 3. The CDR3 has 14 residues. Germline V CDR1 and CDR2: LNHDA, SQIVND (reference sequence).

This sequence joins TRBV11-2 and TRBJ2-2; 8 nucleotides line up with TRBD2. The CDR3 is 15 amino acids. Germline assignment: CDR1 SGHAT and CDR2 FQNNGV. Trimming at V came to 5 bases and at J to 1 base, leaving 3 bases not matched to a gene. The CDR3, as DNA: TGTGCCAGCAGCCCGCTAGCGGGGAACACCGGGGAGCTGTTTTTT. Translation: CASSPLAGNTGELFF.

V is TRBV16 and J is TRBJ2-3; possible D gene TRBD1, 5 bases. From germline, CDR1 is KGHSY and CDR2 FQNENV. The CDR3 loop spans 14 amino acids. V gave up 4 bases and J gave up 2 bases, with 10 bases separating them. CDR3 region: CASSPDRLTDTQYF. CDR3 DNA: TGTGCCAGCAGCCCTGACAGACTCACAGATACGCAGTATTTT.

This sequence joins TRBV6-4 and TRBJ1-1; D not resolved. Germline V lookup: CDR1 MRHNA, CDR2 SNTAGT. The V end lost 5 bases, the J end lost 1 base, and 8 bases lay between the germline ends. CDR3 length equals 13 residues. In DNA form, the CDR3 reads TGTGCCAGCAGTACTTCAGGGAACACTGAAGCTTTCTTT. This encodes CASSTSGNTEAFF.

The CDR3 reads CSAGTEYNEQFF. In DNA form, the CDR3 reads TGCAGCGCCGGGACAGAGTACAATGAGCAGTTCTTC. The genes are TRBV29-1 and TRBJ2-1; 7 bases align to TRBD1. Germline CDR1 is SQVTM and CDR2 is ANQGSEA. Trimming removed 7 bases from V and 4 bases from J; junction bases left unmatched: 4. The CDR3 consists of 12 residues.

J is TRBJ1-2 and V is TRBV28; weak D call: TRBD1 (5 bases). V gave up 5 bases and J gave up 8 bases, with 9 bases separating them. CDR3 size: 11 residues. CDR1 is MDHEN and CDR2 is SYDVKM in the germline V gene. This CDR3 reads CASSRAGGYTF. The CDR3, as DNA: TGTGCCAGCAGTCGGGCAGGGGGCTACACCTTC.

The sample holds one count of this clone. The CDR3 region has the DNA TGCGCCAGCGGGGGGGCGGCAGCTAGCACAGATACGCAGTATTTT. It is translated as CASGGAAASTDTQYF. The chain is built from TRBV4-1 and TRBJ2-3, with D tentatively TRBD2 (7 bases). V lost 8 bases and J 0 bases, leaving 15 bases between the germline ends. Germline CDR1 and CDR2: MGHRA and YSYEKL. The CDR3 has 15 amino acids.

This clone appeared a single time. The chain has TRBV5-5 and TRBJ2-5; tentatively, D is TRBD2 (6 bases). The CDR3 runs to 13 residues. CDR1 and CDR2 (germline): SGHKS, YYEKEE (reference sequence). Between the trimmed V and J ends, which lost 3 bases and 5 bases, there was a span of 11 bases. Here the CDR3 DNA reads TGTGCCAGCAGCTCGACGGGACTGGAGACCCAGTACTTC. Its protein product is CASSSTGLETQYF.

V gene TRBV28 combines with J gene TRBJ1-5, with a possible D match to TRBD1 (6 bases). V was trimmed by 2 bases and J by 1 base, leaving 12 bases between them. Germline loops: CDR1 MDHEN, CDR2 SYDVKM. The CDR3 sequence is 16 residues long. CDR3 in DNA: TGTGCCAGCAGTTTAACCCCAGGGGTAAGCAATCAGCCCCAGCATTTT. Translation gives CASSLTPGVSNQPQHF.

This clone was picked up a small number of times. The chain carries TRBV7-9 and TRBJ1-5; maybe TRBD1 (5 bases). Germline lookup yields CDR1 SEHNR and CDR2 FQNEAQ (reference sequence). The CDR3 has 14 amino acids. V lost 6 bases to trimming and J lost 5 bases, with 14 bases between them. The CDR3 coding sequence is TGTGCCAGCAGTGTTGAGTGGGGCGATCAGCCCCAGCATTTT. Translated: CASSVEWGDQPQHF.

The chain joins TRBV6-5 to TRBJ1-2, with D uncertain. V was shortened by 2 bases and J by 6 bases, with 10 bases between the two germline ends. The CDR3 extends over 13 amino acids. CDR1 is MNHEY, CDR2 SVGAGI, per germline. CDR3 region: CASSYTNGNGYTF. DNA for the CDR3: TGTGCCAGCAGTTACACCAACGGGAATGGCTACACCTTC.

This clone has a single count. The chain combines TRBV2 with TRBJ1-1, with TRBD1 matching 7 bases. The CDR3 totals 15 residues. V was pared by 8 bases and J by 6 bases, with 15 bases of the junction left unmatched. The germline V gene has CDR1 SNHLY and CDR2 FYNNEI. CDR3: CASSLYPITGAEAFF. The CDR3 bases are TGTGCCAGCTCTCTATACCCCATTACAGGGGCTGAAGCTTTCTTT.